A selection of T cell receptor beta chains follows, all from one sample in a study of CD8 T cells in Susac syndrome. TCRdb re-analysed the immunoSEQ multiplex PCR reads in MiXCR, keeping a single row per CDR3 protein. The sample holds under 200,000 distinct CDR3 sequences; roughly 96% are singletons and the top ten take roughly 0.16%. The sequenced material came from CD8+ T cells from PBMCs. Receptor source: a human donor with multiple sclerosis. CDR3s include the opening cysteine and the closing phenylalanine or tryptophan. A D gene is named only where the DNA matches it firmly. The listing skips clone size in some rows; elsewhere it reads once, few, many or a size class.

CASSLARWGGRPNTEAFF | TGTGCCAGCAGCCTCGCCCGTTGGGGGGGCAGGCCCAACACTGAAGCTTTCTTT | NA | 18 | TRBV3-1 | NA | TRBJ1-1
CASSVATRDNPNNEQFF | TGTGCCAGCAGCGTAGCCACGCGGGATAACCCCAACAATGAGCAGTTCTTC | once | 17 | TRBV9 | NA | TRBJ2-1
CASSLGDRVIEQYF | TGTGCCAGCAGCTTAGGCGACAGGGTTATCGAGCAGTACTTC | NA | 14 | TRBV5-6 | TRBD1 | TRBJ2-7
CASTEATGAAYGYTF | TGTGCCAGCACCGAAGCAACAGGGGCCGCCTATGGCTACACCTTC | once | 15 | TRBV2 | TRBD1 | TRBJ1-2
CSARVQTDPNYGYTF | TGCAGTGCTAGAGTACAGACAGATCCTAACTATGGCTACACCTTC | NA | 15 | TRBV20-1 | NA | TRBJ1-2
CASSEALLGLRDNEQFF | TGTGCCAGCAGTGAAGCATTATTAGGGCTTCGGGACAATGAGCAGTTCTTC | NA | 17 | TRBV6-1 | NA | TRBJ2-1
CASSEAPEPATYEQYF | TGTGCCAGCAGTGAAGCCCCGGAACCCGCTACCTACGAGCAGTACTTC | NA | 16 | TRBV2 | NA | TRBJ2-7
CASSPPGTTYNEQFF | TGTGCCAGCAGTCCGCCCGGGACGACCTACAATGAGCAGTTCTTC | NA | 15 | TRBV28 | NA | TRBJ2-1
CASRIQGQTYEQYF | TGTGCCAGCCGCATACAGGGACAGACTTACGAGCAGTACTTC | NA | 14 | TRBV28 | TRBD1 | TRBJ2-7
CASSQQGARAKNIQYF | TGTGCCAGCAGCCAGCAGGGGGCGCGGGCCAAAAACATTCAGTACTTC | NA | 16 | TRBV4-2 | TRBD1 | TRBJ2-4
CSVEDQVVGETQYF | TGCAGCGTTGAAGATCAGGTAGTGGGGGAGACCCAGTACTTC | NA | 14 | TRBV29-1 | NA | TRBJ2-5
CASSSRGGSKNIQYF | TGTGCCAGCAGTTCTAGGGGGGGGTCCAAAAACATTCAGTACTTC | NA | 15 | TRBV27 | NA | TRBJ2-4
CSREISYEQYF | TGCAGCCGGGAAATCTCCTACGAGCAGTACTTC | NA | 11 | TRBV20-1 | NA | TRBJ2-7
CASSFISHEQYF | TGTGCCAGCAGCTTTATTTCCCACGAGCAGTACTTC | NA | 12 | TRBV7-8 | NA | TRBJ2-7
CASRGRVNTEAFF | TGTGCCAGCAGGGGCAGGGTGAACACTGAAGCTTTCTTT | few | 13 | TRBV6-5 | NA | TRBJ1-1
CASSVLGPHNEQFF | TGTGCCAGCAGCGTTCTGGGACCGCACAATGAGCAGTTCTTC | NA | 14 | TRBV12-3/TRBV12-4 | NA | TRBJ2-1
CASSLLGLAYEQYF | TGTGCCAGCAGTTTGTTGGGACTAGCATACGAGCAGTACTTC | NA | 14 | TRBV12-3/TRBV12-4 | TRBD2 | TRBJ2-7
CASGGTSGPLGDEQFF | TGTGCCAGCGGAGGGACTAGCGGGCCCCTTGGCGATGAGCAGTTCTTC | NA | 16 | TRBV3-1 | TRBD2 | TRBJ2-1
CSARVRGNYGYTF | TGCAGTGCTAGAGTTAGGGGAAACTATGGCTACACCTTC | NA | 13 | TRBV20-1 | NA | TRBJ1-2
CASSPIERTPYEQYF | TGTGCCAGCAGCCCGATCGAGAGGACCCCCTACGAGCAGTACTTC | NA | 15 | TRBV14 | NA | TRBJ2-7
CASSQEVQHYEQYF | TGTGCCAGCAGCCAAGAGGTGCAACATTACGAGCAGTACTTC | NA | 14 | TRBV14 | NA | TRBJ2-7
CASSLGRDNEQFF | TGTGCCAGCAGTTTAGGCAGAGACAATGAGCAGTTCTTC | NA | 13 | TRBV27 | NA | TRBJ2-1
CAWTHPPGTAYGYTF | TGTGCCTGGACCCATCCCCCCGGGACGGCCTATGGCTACACCTTC | NA | 15 | TRBV30 | NA | TRBJ1-2
CASSVGRYQETQYF | TGTGCCAGCAGCGTAGGAAGGTACCAAGAGACCCAGTACTTC | NA | 14 | TRBV9 | NA | TRBJ2-5
CACSAGVSNQPQHF | TGTGCCTGCTCGGCGGGGGTATCTAATCAGCCCCAGCATTTT | NA | 14 | TRBV30 | NA | TRBJ1-5
CASSQDLADYGYTF | TGTGCCAGCAGCCAAGATCTGGCAGACTATGGCTACACCTTC | NA | 14 | TRBV3-1 | NA | TRBJ1-2
CASSVGGWGNQPQHF | TGTGCCAGCAGCGTGGGGGGATGGGGCAATCAGCCCCAGCATTTT | NA | 15 | TRBV27 | NA | TRBJ1-5
CASSYGIGSDTQYF | TGTGCCAGCAGTTACGGAATAGGGTCAGATACGCAGTATTTT | NA | 14 | TRBV6-5 | NA | TRBJ2-3
CASSQGQELWADIQYF | TGTGCCAGCAGCCAAGGCCAAGAGCTATGGGCGGACATTCAGTACTTC | NA | 16 | TRBV3-1 | NA | TRBJ2-4
CSAFSETYEQYF | TGCAGCGCCTTTAGCGAAACCTACGAGCAGTACTTC | NA | 12 | TRBV29-1 | NA | TRBJ2-7
CSARDRGAGYGYTF | TGCAGTGCTAGAGATCGGGGGGCTGGGTATGGCTACACCTTC | NA | 14 | TRBV20-1 | NA | TRBJ1-2
CASSLANQPQHF | TGTGCCAGCAGCTTAGCCAATCAGCCCCAGCATTTT | NA | 12 | TRBV7-9 | NA | TRBJ1-5
CASRGDMDYEQYF | TGTGCCAGCAGGGGGGACATGGACTACGAGCAGTACTTC | NA | 13 | TRBV6-5 | NA | TRBJ2-7
CSVLTGNYGYTF | TGCAGCGTTCTTACAGGAAACTATGGCTACACCTTC | NA | 12 | TRBV29-1 | NA | TRBJ1-2
CASSEDRGSEAFF | TGTGCCAGCAGCGAAGACAGGGGCTCTGAAGCTTTCTTT | NA | 13 | TRBV7-2 | TRBD1 | TRBJ1-1
CASSRTVPNTGELFF | TGTGCCAGCAGCCGGACAGTTCCGAACACCGGGGAGCTGTTTTTT | NA | 15 | TRBV12-3/TRBV12-4 | NA | TRBJ2-2
CSVVSGNTEAFF | TGCAGCGTTGTAAGCGGGAACACTGAAGCTTTCTTT | NA | 12 | TRBV29-1 | NA | TRBJ1-1
CASSVVASGSNEQFF | TGTGCCAGCAGTGTAGTAGCTAGCGGGAGCAATGAGCAGTTCTTC | NA | 15 | TRBV27 | TRBD2 | TRBJ2-1
CASSQRTASSYNEQFF | TGTGCCAGCAGCCAAAGGACTGCATCATCCTACAATGAGCAGTTCTTC | NA | 16 | TRBV27 | NA | TRBJ2-1
CASSVSTGANYGYTF | TGTGCCAGCAGTGTTTCGACAGGAGCTAACTATGGCTACACCTTC | NA | 15 | TRBV6-4 | NA | TRBJ1-2
CSVFRDWNEQFF | TGCAGCGTTTTCCGGGACTGGAATGAGCAGTTCTTC | NA | 12 | TRBV29-1 | NA | TRBJ2-1
CASSYNSDRGYEQYF | TGTGCCAGCAGTTACAACTCGGACAGGGGCTACGAGCAGTACTTC | NA | 15 | TRBV6-6 | TRBD1 | TRBJ2-7
CAWSDEGRENYGYTF | TGTGCCTGGAGTGACGAGGGCAGAGAGAACTATGGCTACACCTTC | NA | 15 | TRBV30 | NA | TRBJ1-2
CASSRLGQGDTEAFF | TGCGCCAGCAGCCGCCTGGGACAGGGGGACACTGAAGCTTTCTTT | NA | 15 | TRBV4-1 | TRBD1 | TRBJ1-1
CASSFVPGGMNTEAFF | TGTGCCAGCAGCTTTGTCCCAGGGGGCATGAACACTGAAGCTTTCTTT | once | 16 | TRBV13 | TRBD1 | TRBJ1-1
CAISGPGRVTQYF | TGTGCCATCAGTGGTCCGGGTCGGGTTACGCAGTATTTT | NA | 13 | TRBV10-3 | NA | TRBJ2-3
CASSFYYNEQFF | TGTGCCAGCAGCTTCTATTACAATGAGCAGTTCTTC | NA | 12 | TRBV5-6 | NA | TRBJ2-1
CASSQDVGQPYNEQFF | TGTGCCAGCAGCCAAGATGTCGGACAGCCATACAATGAGCAGTTCTTC | NA | 16 | TRBV3-1 | NA | TRBJ2-1
CASSLVAGQGVGYTF | TGTGCCAGCAGCTTAGTCGCGGGACAGGGGGTCGGCTACACCTTC | NA | 15 | TRBV7-9 | TRBD1 | TRBJ1-2
CASSPRGQDYGYTF | TGTGCCAGCAGCCCTAGGGGACAGGACTATGGCTACACCTTC | NA | 14 | TRBV9 | TRBD1 | TRBJ1-2